A single T cell receptor (beta chain) is shown here with its context. TCRdb keeps only in-frame clones here, not all; method: immunoSEQ multiplex PCR. The data hold approximately 100,000 clones, with about 90% observed a single time. This CDR3 spans 13 amino acids. Germline CDR1 WNHNN, CDR2 SYGVQD (reference sequence). Trimming stripped 2 bases from V and 6 bases from J, with 8 bases between. This record comes from a study of T cell responses to AZD1222 COVID-19 vaccine. V is TRBV10-1 and J is TRBJ2-1; D possibly corresponds to TRBD2 (5 bases). The clonotype was recovered from an adult in good health. Sample: peripheral blood, taken on day 0 of AZD1222 vaccination. Here the CDR3 reads CASSESGGNEQFF. The CDR3 DNA sequence: TGCGCCAGCAGTGAGAGCGGAGGCAATGAGCAGTTCTTC.